These 30 T cell receptor beta chains were all obtained from the same sample, sequenced in a study of T cell responses to AZD1222 COVID-19 vaccine. Here immunoSEQ multiplex PCR was the method, and the copy in TCRdb shows in-frame clones only, minus some. The data show 150,000 or so clones, with around nine tenths seen just once and more than 5.5% held by the top ten. Sequenced here: peripheral blood, sampled on day 0 of AZD1222 vaccination. These receptors were obtained from an adult in good health.

V is TRBV7-3 and J is TRBJ1-1; D possibly corresponds to TRBD1 (5 bases). The CDR3 loop spans 13 amino acids. CDR1 is SGHTA and CDR2 is FQGTGA in the germline V gene. V lost 1 base to trimming and J lost 6 bases, with 9 bases between them. CDR3 coding DNA: TGTGCCAGCAGCTTAATGGGACGGTCTGAAGCTTTCTTT. This gives the protein CASSLMGRSEAFF. The variable domain in full, completed from reference TRBV7-3 and TRBJ1-1, reads GAGVSQTPSNKVTEKGKYVELRCDPISGHTALYWYRQSLGQGPEFLIYFQGTGAADDSGLPNDRFFAVRPEGSVSTLKIQRTERGDSAVYLCASSLMGRSEAFFGQGTRLTVV.

V usage is TRBV3-1 (or the pseudogene TRBV3-2) and J usage is TRBJ1-2; 7 bases agree with TRBD1. With V trimmed by 7 bases and J by 0 bases, 11 bases remained unmatched. The CDR3 totals 16 residues. CDR1 and CDR2 from the germline V gene are LGHDT and YNNKEL (reference sequence). CDR3 sequence (DNA): TGTGCCAGCACCGACTCCGGGAGGGGGCCTAACTATGGCTACACCTTC. This gives the protein CASTDSGRGPNYGYTF.

DNA of the CDR3: TGTGCCAGCAGTTACGGTCAAACAGGGGGCTATGGCTACACCTTC. Amino acid sequence: CASSYGQTGGYGYTF. The chain couples TRBV6-2 or TRBV6-3 to TRBJ1-2, with 8 bases aligning to TRBD1. With V trimmed by 2 bases and J by 4 bases, 6 bases remained unmatched. From germline, CDR1 is MNHEY and CDR2 SVGEGT. This CDR3 spans 15 amino acids.

The CDR3 DNA reads TGTGCCAGCAGTCGTTTTGTTGCGAGCGGGGACTCCTACGAGCAGTACTTC. As protein: CASSRFVASGDSYEQYF. J is TRBJ2-7 and V is TRBV6-6; 7 bases fit TRBD2. This CDR3 has 17 amino acids. V shed 5 bases, J shed 0 bases, and the junction held 13 bases outside the gene matches. Germline V gene data show CDR1 as MNHNY and CDR2 as SVGAGI (reference sequence).

The chain has TRBV29-1 and TRBJ2-7; 9 bases are shared with TRBD1. V lost 5 bases and J lost 6; bases outside the gene matches: 8. The CDR3 length is 13 residues. In germline, CDR1 is SQVTM, CDR2 ANQGSEA. In DNA, the CDR3 is TGCAGCGTTACCTACAGGGGGCTAAGCGAGCAGTACTTC. This codes for CSVTYRGLSEQYF.

This chain uses TRBV28 with TRBJ1-1, with D unresolved. This CDR3 contains 13 residues. CDR1 and CDR2 (germline): MDHEN, SYDVKM. Trimming stripped 4 bases from V and 1 base from J, with 7 bases between. This chain's CDR3 is CASSSSTNTEAFF. Written as DNA, the CDR3 is TGTGCCAGCAGTTCGTCCACGAACACTGAAGCTTTCTTT.

The J gene is TRBJ2-1, the V gene TRBV2; no reliable D call. This CDR3 region has 15 residues. CDR1 is SNHLY, CDR2 FYNNEI, per germline. The V end was cut by 3 bases, the J end by 5 bases, with 14 bases between. The CDR3 is CASSEGRGRDNEQFF. DNA of the CDR3: TGTGCCAGCAGTGAGGGAAGAGGAAGGGACAATGAGCAGTTCTTC.

This clone was seen only once. CDR3 in DNA: TGTGCCAGCAGCGTAAGCATAGTGTCTGAAAAACTGTTTTTT. Its translation is CASSVSIVSEKLFF. This sequence joins TRBV9 and TRBJ1-4; the D is unclear. This CDR3 contains 14 residues. Trimming stripped 1 base from V and 7 bases from J, with 11 bases between. Germline CDR1 is SGDLS and CDR2 is YYNGEE.

The gene calls are TRBV27 and TRBJ1-5; D may be TRBD1 (6 bases). Trimming left V 6 bases short and J 3 bases short, with 12 bases between. Germline CDR1 MNHEY, CDR2 SMNVEV (reference sequence). The CDR3 spans 14 residues. For the CDR3, the DNA is TGTGCCAGCAGCCCTCAGGGGATCAATCAGCCCCAGCATTTT. Encoded protein: CASSPQGINQPQHF.

The rearrangement joins TRBV28 to TRBJ1-2; tentatively, D is TRBD1 (6 bases). The CDR3 length is 13 residues. The germline V and J ends were trimmed by 3 bases and 7 bases, with 12 bases remaining between them. Germline V CDR1 and CDR2: MDHEN, SYDVKM. The CDR3 loop is CASSLRGALGYTF. The CDR3 DNA reads TGTGCCAGCAGTTTGAGGGGGGCACTTGGCTACACCTTC.

V and J are TRBV7-2 and TRBJ1-4, with D maybe TRBD1 (6 bases). Trimming took 1 base from V and 5 from J, leaving 17 bases between them. The CDR3 loop spans 17 amino acids. Looked up from germline, CDR1 is SGHTA and CDR2 is FQGNSA. The CDR3 DNA reads as TGTGCCAGCAGCTTAGTTCCTCCGGACAGCCGAAATGAAAAACTGTTTTTT. This codes for CASSLVPPDSRNEKLFF.

This rearrangement joins TRBV28 to TRBJ1-1; 7 bases are a match to TRBD1. The germline CDR1 and CDR2 sequences are MDHEN and SYDVKM. V was pared by 6 bases and J by 1 base, with 5 bases of the junction left unmatched. There are 14 residues in the CDR3. In DNA form, the CDR3 reads TGTGCCAGCAGCCCGAGGGACAGGAACACTGAAGCTTTCTTT. Its translation is CASSPRDRNTEAFF.

In nucleotides, the CDR3 is TGTGCCAGCAGTCCGCCGGACCGCTCCTACGAGCAGTACTTC. Translating gives CASSPPDRSYEQYF. This rearrangement joins TRBV5-5 to TRBJ2-7; no reliable D call. V was shortened by 5 bases and J by 0 bases, with 12 bases between the two germline ends. Germline lookup yields CDR1 SGHKS and CDR2 YYEKEE (reference sequence). The CDR3 length is 14 residues.

This rearrangement joins TRBV24-1 to TRBJ2-7; 7 nucleotides line up with TRBD1. CDR1 and CDR2 from the germline V gene are KGHDR and SFDVKD. With 3 bases clipped from V and 7 bases from J, the junction kept 8 bases outside the gene matches. This CDR3 region has 14 residues. The CDR3 bases are TGTGCCACCAGTGATCCCGGGACAGCTCATGAGCAGTACTTC. Encoded protein: CATSDPGTAHEQYF.

This rearrangement joins TRBV6-2 or TRBV6-3 to TRBJ2-6; possibly TRBD1 for D (5 bases). The length of the CDR3 is 19 residues. Germline V gives CDR1 MNHEY, CDR2 SVGEGT. The germline V and J ends were trimmed by 2 bases and 1 base, with 18 bases remaining between them. In DNA, the CDR3 is TGTGCCAGCAGTTACCACATGACAGTTCTGGCATCTGGGGCCAACGTCCTGACTTTC. Protein: CASSYHMTVLASGANVLTF.

The chain joins TRBV5-4 to TRBJ1-1; D not resolved. Germline loops: CDR1 SGHNT, CDR2 YYREEE (reference sequence). V was cut by 3 bases and J by 0 bases, with 12 bases left in between. This CDR3 spans 15 amino acids. The DNA of the CDR3 is TGTGCCAGCAGCTCAATAACCTATATGAACACTGAAGCTTTCTTT. Translation: CASSSITYMNTEAFF.

J is TRBJ2-2 and V is TRBV2, with D possibly being TRBD1 (7 bases). V was pared by 3 bases and J by 4 bases, with 12 bases between. The CDR3 is 15 residues long. Germline CDR1 reads SNHLY; CDR2 reads FYNNEI. The CDR3 nucleotides read TGTGCCAGCAGTGACAGGGGGGCCCTCACCGGGGAGCTGTTTTTT. It specifies CASSDRGALTGELFF.

This rearrangement joins TRBV18 to TRBJ1-1; D not certain. The CDR3 is 13 residues long. V gave up 0 bases and J gave up 5 bases, with 7 bases separating them. The germline V gene encodes CDR1 KGHSH and CDR2 LQKENI. The CDR3 loop reads CASSPPDKTEAFF. The CDR3 DNA is TGTGCCAGCTCACCACCGGATAAGACTGAAGCTTTCTTT.

The chain carries TRBV6-5 and TRBJ1-5, with 7 bases fitting TRBD1. Trimming removed 6 bases from V and 7 bases from J; junction bases left unmatched: 12. This CDR3 spans 15 amino acids. The germline CDR1 and CDR2 sequences are MNHEY and SVGAGI. Here the CDR3 reads CASSQTGEGGQPQHF. The CDR3 coding sequence is TGTGCCAGCAGCCAAACAGGGGAAGGAGGACAGCCCCAGCATTTT.

This clone was found once. The chain couples TRBV27 to TRBJ1-4; D unresolved. V dropped 5 bases and J dropped 7 bases, with 20 bases sitting between them. The CDR3 runs to 16 residues. The germline V gene has CDR1 MNHEY and CDR2 SMNVEV (reference sequence). CDR3 DNA sequence: TGTGCCAGCAGTCCCAGCGACACCCGGGCAGGTGAAAAACTGTTTTTT. Its translation: CASSPSDTRAGEKLFF.

The genes are TRBV27 and TRBJ1-5; D remains ambiguous. The CDR3 spans 15 residues. The ends were cut back, 5 bases at V and 2 bases at J, with 13 bases in the middle. Looked up from germline, CDR1 is MNHEY and CDR2 is SMNVEV (reference sequence). CDR3 sequence reads: CASSSYGRGNQPQHF. DNA for the CDR3: TGTGCCAGCAGTAGTTACGGGAGGGGCAATCAGCCCCAGCATTTT.

The chain is built from TRBV6-2 or TRBV6-3 and TRBJ2-7, with D tentatively TRBD2 (5 bases). The CDR3 loop spans 16 amino acids. V lost 0 bases to trimming and J lost 6 bases, with 18 bases between them. CDR1 MNHEY and CDR2 SVGEGT come from the germline V gene. Here the CDR3 DNA reads TGTGCCAGCAGTTACTCTGGGGAGTCCTCTGCGACCGAGCAGTACTTC. This codes for CASSYSGESSATEQYF.

The rearrangement joins TRBV2 to TRBJ1-4; unclear D gene. Germline assignment: CDR1 SNHLY and CDR2 FYNNEI. The CDR3 is 15 residues long. Between the trimmed V and J ends, which lost 3 bases and 2 bases, there was a span of 10 bases. The DNA for the CDR3 is TGTGCCAGCAGTGATAGGGCAACCACTAATGAAAAACTGTTTTTT. Its translation: CASSDRATTNEKLFF.

This chain joins TRBV7-9 and TRBJ2-3; D gene unclear. The germline CDR1 and CDR2 sequences are SEHNR and FQNEAQ (reference sequence). V lost 2 bases, J lost 2 bases, and 8 bases lay in between. The CDR3 sequence is 14 residues long. Here the CDR3 DNA reads TGTGCCAGCAGCTTATTAATGTCCACAGATACGCAGTATTTT. Encoded protein: CASSLLMSTDTQYF.

The rearrangement uses TRBV19 and TRBJ1-5; D is unclear. Germline CDR1 reads LNHDA; CDR2 reads SQIVND (reference sequence). CDR3 length: 13 residues. V dropped 3 bases and J dropped 7 bases, with 10 bases sitting between them. The CDR3 reads CASSISETQPQHF. Here the CDR3 DNA reads TGTGCCAGTAGTATTAGTGAAACCCAGCCCCAGCATTTT.

V usage is TRBV18 and J usage is TRBJ2-7; D might be TRBD1 (5 bases). The germline gives CDR1 KGHSH, CDR2 LQKENI. Trimming pared 2 bases from V and 2 bases from J, leaving 10 bases between. The CDR3 sequence is 14 residues long. The CDR3 reads CASSPTRAAYEQYF. CDR3 in DNA: TGTGCCAGCTCACCAACCAGGGCGGCCTACGAGCAGTACTTC.

This rearrangement joins TRBV7-2 to TRBJ1-2; D is unclear. The CDR3 is 14 amino acids. Germline V gene lookup returns CDR1 SGHTA and CDR2 FQGNSA. V lost 0 bases to trimming and J lost 6 bases, with 11 bases between them. CDR3 residues: CASSLAPVADGYTF. CDR3 bases: TGTGCCAGCAGCTTAGCGCCAGTAGCGGATGGCTACACCTTC.

The J gene is TRBJ2-1, the V gene TRBV7-2, with TRBD2 as a possible D gene (6 bases). Trimming left V 5 bases short and J 9 bases short, with 11 bases between. In germline, CDR1 is SGHTA, CDR2 FQGNSA. The CDR3 runs to 12 residues. The CDR3 loop is CASSQRLVEQFF. As DNA, the CDR3 is TGTGCCAGCAGCCAGAGACTAGTTGAGCAGTTCTTC. Full variable domain (outside the CDR3, taken from reference TRBV7-2 and TRBJ2-1): GAGVSQSPSNKVTEKGKDVELRCDPISGHTALYWYRQSLGQGLEFLIYFQGNSAPDKSGLPSDRFSAERTGGSVSTLTIQRTQQEDSAVYLCASSQRLVEQFFGPGTRLTVL.

The rearrangement joins TRBV27 to TRBJ1-4; D not resolved. CDR1 MNHEY and CDR2 SMNVEV come from the germline V gene (reference sequence). V gave up 3 bases and J gave up 5 bases, with 19 bases separating them. The CDR3 length is 17 residues. The CDR3 is CASSFSARRTVNEKLFF. As DNA, the CDR3 is TGTGCCAGCAGTTTTTCGGCTCGGCGGACCGTCAATGAAAAACTGTTTTTT.

The J gene is TRBJ2-7, the V gene TRBV27, with 8 bases identical to TRBD2. V was pared by 5 bases and J by 7 bases, with 10 bases of the junction left unmatched. This CDR3 comprises 14 residues. Germline V gives CDR1 MNHEY, CDR2 SMNVEV (reference sequence). CDR3 DNA: TGTGCCAGCAGTCCCGTCCCCTCGGGGGGGGAGCAGTACTTC. Amino acid sequence: CASSPVPSGGEQYF.